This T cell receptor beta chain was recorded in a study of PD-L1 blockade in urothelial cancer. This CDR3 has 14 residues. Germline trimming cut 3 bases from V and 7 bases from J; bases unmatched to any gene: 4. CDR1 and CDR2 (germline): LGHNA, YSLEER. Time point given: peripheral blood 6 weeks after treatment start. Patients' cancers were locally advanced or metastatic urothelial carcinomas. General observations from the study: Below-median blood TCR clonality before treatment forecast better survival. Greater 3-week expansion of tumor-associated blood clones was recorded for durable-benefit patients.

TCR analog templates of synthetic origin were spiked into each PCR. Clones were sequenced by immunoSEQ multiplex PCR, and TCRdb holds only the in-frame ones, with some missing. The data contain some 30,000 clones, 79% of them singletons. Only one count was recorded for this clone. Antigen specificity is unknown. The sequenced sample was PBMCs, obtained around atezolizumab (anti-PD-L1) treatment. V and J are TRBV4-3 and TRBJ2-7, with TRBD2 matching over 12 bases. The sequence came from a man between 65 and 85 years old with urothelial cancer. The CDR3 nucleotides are TGCGCCAGCAGCCAGGACACTAGCGGGAGGGAGCAGTACTTC. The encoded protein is CASSQDTSGREQYF.